This T cell receptor (beta chain) was found in a study of T-cell memory formation after mild COVID-19. Study-wide background: Largely, the TCR clusters proved donor specific.

About this clonotype: Its specificity is not known.

5'RACE with constant-segment primers yielded barcoded, UMI-tagged TCR alpha and TCR beta cDNA libraries. TCRdb independently ran MiXCR on the 5' RACE reads; one entry per CDR3 protein. The profile covers 250,000 to 350,000 distinct CDR3 sequences, with roughly 21% appearing a single time and under 25% taken by the ten largest. Whole-study results and caveats: Contracting CD4+ clones sat mainly in CM and EM; CD8+ in EMRA. Prior to infection, memory already included some responding clones, suggesting cross-reactive memory joined.

Specimen: PBMCs or a T cell subset sorted from them (not recorded which). This TCR was sampled from a man younger than 35 who had mild COVID-19 (a few samples of this study predate the infection). Cell type and time point are not known.

The CDR3 nucleotides read TGTGCCAGCATACTTAGCGGGGGGTACAATGAGCAGTTCTTC. Its protein is CASILSGGYNEQFF. The rearrangement uses TRBV6-4 and TRBJ2-1; 10 nucleotides match TRBD2. The CDR3 has 14 residues. The V gene end was trimmed by 7 bases and the J gene end by 4 bases; junction bases not matched to a gene: 4. Germline lookup yields CDR1 MRHNA and CDR2 SNTAGT.